The 9 T cell receptor beta chains in this list originate from one sample, sequenced in a study of response to subunit inactivated influenza vaccine. TCRdb used MiXCR to reprocess the RT-PCR reads, holding one entry per CDR3 protein. The sample consists of 700,000 to 800,000 distinct CDR3 sequences, roughly 20% of them appearing once. The sequenced sample was PBMCs from blood, obtained more than 4 days after vaccination. All receptors derive from a man between 45 and 60 years old who received an inactivated influenza vaccine.

This clonotype occurred a few times. The chain joins TRBV12-3 or TRBV12-4 to TRBJ2-2; a possible D gene is TRBD1 (6 bases). This CDR3 contains 17 residues. Trimming shortened V by 5 bases and J by 0 bases, and 16 bases separated the two germline ends. Written as DNA, the CDR3 is TGTGCCAGCAGTCCCCAACCGGGACACCCGAACACCGGGGAGCTGTTTTTT. This codes for CASSPQPGHPNTGELFF.

This clonotype was seen more than once but under ten times. The rearrangement links TRBV12-3 or TRBV12-4 to TRBJ2-7; TRBD1 agrees at 9 bases. This CDR3 has 15 amino acids. The trim removed 2 bases at V and 6 bases at J, leaving 8 bases unmatched. The CDR3 loop reads CASSLYRGLYFEQYF. CDR3 coding DNA: TGTGCCAGCAGTTTATACAGGGGGCTTTACTTCGAGCAGTACTTC.

Here the CDR3 reads CSARIRDEQYF. In DNA, the CDR3 is TGCAGTGCTAGAATCAGGGACGAGCAGTACTTC. The genes are TRBV20-1 and TRBJ2-7, with D perhaps matching TRBD1 (5 bases). The CDR3 loop spans 11 amino acids. V gave up 2 bases and J gave up 5 bases, with 7 bases separating them. Germline loops: CDR1 DFQATT, CDR2 SNEGSKA (reference sequence).

This clonotype was observed a handful of times. This rearrangement joins TRBV7-9 to TRBJ2-1; D may be TRBD2 (6 bases). The CDR3 has 17 residues. Germline CDR1 SEHNR, CDR2 FQNEAQ (reference sequence). Between the trimmed V and J ends, which lost 0 bases and 4 bases, there was a span of 16 bases. CDR3 sequence (DNA): TGTGCCAGCAGCTTAGCGTGGGGCGGGACCGTGTACAATGAGCAGTTCTTC. It specifies CASSLAWGGTVYNEQFF. The complete variable domain, with remaining parts taken from reference TRBV7-9 and TRBJ2-1, reads DTGVSQNPRHKITKRGQNVTFRCDPISEHNRLYWYRQTLGQGPEFLTYFQNEAQLEKSRLLSDRFSAERPKGSFSTLEIQRTEQGDSAMYLCASSLAWGGTVYNEQFFGPGTRLTVL.

This clonotype was observed a few times. The genes are TRBV29-1 and TRBJ2-3, with 14 bases identical to TRBD2. The CDR3 totals 14 residues. CDR1 is SQVTM, CDR2 ANQGSEA, per germline. V dropped 3 bases and J dropped 6; count of bases not matched to a gene: 2. CDR3 DNA: TGCAGCGTTGAGAGGACTAGCGGGGGGGATACGCAGTATTTT. Translating it yields CSVERTSGGDTQYF.

The chain recombines TRBV9 with TRBJ2-1; 9 nucleotides line up with TRBD2. This CDR3 is built from 16 residues. Germline CDR1 and CDR2: SGDLS and YYNGEE. The trim removed 0 bases at V and 12 bases at J, leaving 13 bases unmatched. The DNA for the CDR3 is TGTGCCAGCAGCGTAGCGAGCGGGGGGCCGAATATTGGGCAGTTCTTC. It codes for CASSVASGGPNIGQFF.

The V call is TRBV20-1, the J call TRBJ1-5, with 7 bases lining up with TRBD1. The CDR3 is made up of 13 amino acids. With 6 bases clipped from V and 4 bases from J, the junction kept 6 bases outside the gene matches. From germline, CDR1 is DFQATT and CDR2 SNEGSKA (reference sequence). The CDR3, as DNA: TGCAGTGCCTCGACAGGGCCGAATCAGCCCCAGCATTTT. It yields the protein CSASTGPNQPQHF.

This clonotype appeared many times. The chain has TRBV3-1 and TRBJ2-1; a possible D gene is TRBD2 (5 bases). The CDR3 consists of 15 residues. V was trimmed by 3 bases and J by 2 bases, leaving 11 bases between them. Germline V lookup: CDR1 LGHDT, CDR2 YNNKEL (reference sequence). CDR3 residues: CASSQQGRPYNEQFF. CDR3 nucleotide sequence: TGTGCCAGCAGCCAGCAAGGGAGACCCTACAATGAGCAGTTCTTC.

The chain carries TRBV7-9 and TRBJ1-2, with D tentatively TRBD1 (6 bases). The V and J ends lost 0 bases and 1 base respectively, with 12 bases between them. Germline CDR1 and CDR2: SEHNR and FQNEAQ (reference sequence). The CDR3 contains 16 residues. The CDR3 nucleotides are TGTGCCAGCAGCTTAGCCAACAGGGACATTAACTATGGCTACACCTTC. It is translated as CASSLANRDINYGYTF.